This record looks at one TCR beta chain sequence and its context. Its target is not known. CDR3 length: 13 residues. V was pared by 0 bases and J by 10 bases, with 13 bases between. CDR1 and CDR2 (germline): SGHRS, YFSETQ. Autologous stem cell transplantation was followed by relapse in every patient, and brentuximab vedotin exposure varied. This sample was taken from a study of PD-1 blockade in classical Hodgkin lymphoma. Whole-study context: Intravenous nivolumab at 3 mg/kg was given to patients every 2 weeks. Points from the study as a whole: Exclusion was applied to patients who started nivolumab under 1 year after ASCT. Whereas CD4+ TCR diversity had risen significantly by C4D1, CD8+ TCR diversity had not. Why the repertoires differ is still unclear, perhaps disease activity or prior therapy.

The method was immunoSEQ multiplex PCR; TCRdb's version includes in-frame clones alone and lacks a portion of them. The sample contains more than 90,000 clones, roughly 89% of which appear only once. This receptor was obtained from a human donor with classical Hodgkin lymphoma. The sample was peripheral blood mononuclear cells (PBMCs), taken before the second cycle of nivolumab. The rearrangement joins TRBV5-1 to TRBJ1-1, with a tentative D call TRBD1 (6 bases). CDR3 loop: CASSLAGGQGAFF. The CDR3 coding sequence is TGCGCCAGCAGCTTGGCCGGGGGACAAGGAGCTTTCTTT.